These 5 T cell receptor beta chains came from one sample sequenced in a study of cytomegalovirus exposure and HLA in healthy donors. Primers for the PCR totalled 60 Vbeta and 13 Jbeta. Measured with immunoSEQ multiplex PCR; TCRdb has only the in-frame clones, and not every one. The data show under 120,000 clones, around 80% seen once. The sequenced sample consisted of PBMCs. The receptors stem from a woman in her 40s in good health and CMV-seronegative.

The chain combines TRBV28 with TRBJ1-4, with D perhaps TRBD1 (6 bases). V was trimmed by 4 bases and J by 5 bases, leaving 14 bases between them. The V gene's germline CDR1 is MDHEN and CDR2 SYDVKM. The CDR3 spans 15 residues. CDR3 region: CASSSGTFLNEKLFF. In DNA form, the CDR3 reads TGTGCCAGCAGTTCGGGGACATTCTTGAATGAAAAACTGTTTTTT.

The J gene is TRBJ1-5, the V gene TRBV19; 7 bases are shared with TRBD1. CDR1 LNHDA and CDR2 SQIVND come from the germline V gene (reference sequence). The CDR3 consists of 13 residues. Trimming at V came to 7 bases and at J to 5 bases, leaving 5 bases not matched to a gene. CDR3 in amino acids: CASTGDSDQPQHF. As DNA, the CDR3 is TGTGCCAGTACGGGGGACAGTGATCAGCCCCAGCATTTT.

The rearrangement links TRBV9 to TRBJ1-6, with a possible D match to TRBD1 (6 bases). With 3 bases removed from V and 10 bases from J, the gap between germline ends came to 17 bases. There are 15 residues in the CDR3. Germline lookup yields CDR1 SGDLS and CDR2 YYNGEE. CDR3 residues: CASSAGAGDRSPLHF. In DNA, the CDR3 is TGTGCCAGCAGCGCAGGGGCTGGGGATAGGTCACCCCTCCACTTT.

V gene TRBV7-9 combines with J gene TRBJ1-5; 9 bases agree with TRBD1. With 6 bases clipped from V and 5 bases from J, the junction kept 14 bases outside the gene matches. Per the germline V gene, CDR1 is SEHNR and CDR2 is FQNEAQ (reference sequence). The CDR3 extends over 17 amino acids. CDR3 sequence (DNA): TGTGCCAGCAGTAAACCCCCCGGGACAGGGCAAGATCAGCCCCAGCATTTT. This encodes CASSKPPGTGQDQPQHF.

The chain couples TRBV7-8 to TRBJ2-2, with D possibly matching TRBD1 (6 bases). The CDR3 is made up of 12 amino acids. CDR1 SGHVS and CDR2 FQNEAQ come from the germline V gene. With 5 bases removed from V and 6 bases from J, the gap between germline ends came to 7 bases. The DNA of the CDR3 is TGTGCCAGCAGCCCAGGGGCCGGGGAGCTGTTTTTT. Protein sequence: CASSPGAGELFF.